The following is a T cell receptor beta chain sequence with its context. This clone occurred once. Its specific antigen is unknown. Base qualities are missing; no much larger clone stands one base away. Using the deep immunoSEQ assay, multiplex PCR amplified TCR CDR3 regions from genomic DNA. Extracted genomic DNA from each cell subset was spread evenly across all wells of several immunoSEQ 96-well plates, with each plate serving as a replicate. For sorted subsets, each replicate PCR was loaded with about 0.2 ug genomic DNA, equivalent to 30,000 or so T cell genomes. The purified libraries were quantified using a Qubit 3.0 fluorometer, sized with a Bioanalyzer 2100, and then quantified again using the KAPA Library Quantification kit. Each immunoSEQ 96-well plate was sequenced on its own single-read 150-cycle Illumina NextSeq 550 flow cell. The paper's processing steps were these. The immunoSEQ output contained only junctional sequences without quality scores, so filtering could not match that applied to full-length reads. Sequences were annotated with PyIR, a Python wrapper for IgBLAST v1.9, and V/J genes and CDR3 were assigned using IMGT germline references. Any read was removed if the V/J assignment was weak (E-value above 1e-6), the CDR3 was missing, or the read contained stop codons, out-of-frame junctions, or ambiguous translated residues. V3J clonotypes were defined as sequences sharing the same inferred V gene, J gene, and CDR3 amino acid sequence. Percentage overlap between repertoires was computed as shared unique clonotypes divided by the size of the smaller repertoire. Repertoire richness was assessed with RTK rarefaction, the Chao1 estimator, and Recon v2.1 estimates of unobserved clonotypes. Generation probabilities for all TCRbeta clonotypes obtained by the gDNA method from a handful of donors were computed using OLGA. TCRdb retrieved this table from immuneACCESS and kept in-frame rearrangements only. Not all clones are present; in checked studies, unresolved V genes account for under half, and no reason is known for the remainder. V and J calls and clone size follow that table, whereas D and trimming were derived from the DNA. The sample records approximately 1.4 million clones, 95% to 99% of which are singletons. The ten largest clonotypes hold roughly 0.4% of the sample.

The data originate from a study of shared clonotypes between healthy human individuals (dated by TCRdb to 2018 to 2020). Turning to the overall study: A couple of women and three men aged 18 to 49 years were included in the cohort. For each donor, CD4 naive and CD4 memory were each given three plates, CD8 naive was given two plates, and CD8 memory was given one plate. To estimate repertoire size and how much clonotypes are shared between individuals, the study performed deep sequencing of blood TCR repertoires from a handful of healthy adults. To increase sequencing depth and limit assay-specific biases, TCR repertoire library preparation and sequencing were carried out by different laboratories using diverse techniques. Per donor, leukapheresis produced somewhere between about 0.9 and 9 billion PBMCs.

Donors were healthy HIV-negative adults with no recently reported acute infections or vaccinations. Only Caucasian adults living in Nashville, Tennessee, USA were represented among the donors. CD4+ T cells were enriched through magnetic negative selection, after which naive cells were positively selected on CD45RA and the remaining negative fraction served as the memory subset. After blood collection by leukapheresis, PBMCs were isolated using Ficoll-Histopaque density gradient centrifugation and then cryopreserved in the vapor phase of liquid nitrogen. Analytical flow cytometry was used to check the purity and quantity of each magnetically sorted T cell population. From each sorted fraction, genomic DNA was isolated and quantified by UV absorbance on a Nanodrop 2000c. V gives up 3 bases and J gives up 0 bases, and the segment between their germline ends measures 16 bases. CDR1 SGHKS and CDR2 YYEKEE are derived from the germline V gene (reference sequence). From the cysteine up to the phenylalanine, the CDR3 has a length of 17 residues. Only the CDR3 region is kept as DNA, spanning 51 bases read in frame from base 1.

Study-wide conclusions, independent of this receptor: Sharing across four donors was observed for around 5% of naive CD4, 3.5% of naive CD8, 2% to 2.5% of memory CD4, and about 0.39% of memory CD8 clonotypes. Rarefaction of sorted-subset datasets indicated incomplete sequencing despite the large sequencing depth. Based on pairwise subsampling, the degree of clonotype sharing among donors was expected to be affected by sequencing depth. Compared with non-shared clonotypes, clonotypes shared by all four sorted-subset donors had higher generation probabilities. Because the study included a small number of donors, the genetic and exposure-history diversity represented was limited. Naive subsets generally had larger estimated clonotype richness than memory subsets did. Only blood was sampled, and tissue TCR repertoires likely differ from those in blood.

Specimen: naive CD4+ T cells sorted from blood. This specimen's cell subset or site label, interpreted: CD45RA+ positively selected. The sequence joins TRBV5-5 to TRBJ1-3; the D gene remains uncertain. The clonotype comes from a man between 25 and 39 years old in good health. The nucleotide sequence is given as TGTGCCAGCAGCTCTTCGCCCAAATTCTTCTCTGGAAACACCATATATTTT. This translates into CASSSSPKFFSGNTIYF.